The rows below give T cell receptor beta chains drawn from one sample of a study of shared clonotypes between healthy human individuals. Assay: immunoSEQ multiplex PCR; the TCRdb copy retains only in-frame clones and omits some. This sample has over 2,000,000 clones, with around 95% found just once. Sequenced material: naive CD8+ T cells from PBMCs. The origin of the receptors is a man between 18 and 29 years old in good health. Some clones in this sample may be carry-over from other donors' samples. Each CDR3 is given with its conserved first and last residue. The D gene is left open where the match is weak. Where a row states a size, it is once, few, many or the class of an expanded clone; other rows omit it.

>TRBV30|TRBJ2-7|-|-
CAWSWAAQDEQYF
TGTGCCTGGAGTTGGGCAGCCCAGGACGAGCAGTACTTC
>TRBV7-9|TRBJ1-2|-|-
CASSHAPWETGYTF
TGTGCCAGCAGCCACGCCCCGTGGGAAACGGGCTACACCTTC
>TRBV5-4|TRBJ1-1|-|-
CASKVGNTEAFF
TGTGCCAGCAAAGTAGGGAACACTGAAGCTTTCTTT
>TRBV27|TRBJ2-1|once|TRBD2
CASSLARGGNNEQFF
TGTGCCAGCAGCTTAGCCCGGGGGGGGAACAATGAGCAGTTCTTC
>TRBV28|TRBJ1-5|-|-
CASSFIGNQPQHF
TGTGCCAGCAGTTTTATTGGGAATCAGCCCCAGCATTTT
>TRBV29-1|TRBJ1-1|few|TRBD1
CSVEGTVAEAFF
TGCAGCGTTGAGGGGACAGTTGCTGAAGCTTTCTTT
>TRBV28|TRBJ1-6|-|-
CASSPDLTGSPLHF
TGTGCCAGCAGTCCGGACCTGACCGGTTCACCCCTCCACTTT
>TRBV7-3|TRBJ2-1|-|TRBD2
CASSLAGAYNEQFF
TGTGCCAGCAGCCTAGCGGGAGCGTACAATGAGCAGTTCTTC
>TRBV1|TRBJ2-1|-|-
CTSSRGTSGTPGLYNEQFF
TGCACCAGCAGCCGGGGGACTAGCGGGACCCCGGGACTTTACAATGAGCAGTTCTTC
>TRBV27|TRBJ2-2|-|-
CASSSLVTGELFF
TGTGCCAGCAGTTCACTCGTCACCGGGGAGCTGTTTTTT
>TRBV27|TRBJ1-1|-|-
CASSLIGGNTEAFF
TGTGCCAGCAGTTTGATAGGGGGAAACACTGAAGCTTTCTTT
>TRBV5-6|TRBJ2-5|-|-
CASSRAIAQETQYF
TGTGCCAGCAGCCGGGCAATAGCCCAAGAGACCCAGTACTTC
>TRBV13|TRBJ2-1|-|TRBD2
CASSPGLAYNEQFF
TGTGCCAGCAGCCCGGGACTAGCTTACAATGAGCAGTTCTTC
>TRBV13|TRBJ1-5|-|-
CASSLGRQPQHF
TGTGCCAGCAGCTTAGGCAGACAGCCCCAGCATTTT
>TRBV7-9|TRBJ2-1|-|-
CASSGRARYEQFF
TGTGCCAGCAGCGGGCGAGCTCGCTATGAGCAGTTCTTC
>TRBV9|TRBJ2-1|-|-
CASSVAADSYNEQFF
TGTGCCAGCAGCGTAGCGGCGGACTCCTACAATGAGCAGTTCTTC
>TRBV30|TRBJ2-2|-|-
CAWSVRPHRELFF
TGTGCCTGGAGTGTACGGCCCCACAGGGAGCTGTTTTTT
>TRBV6-5|TRBJ2-1|-|TRBD2
CASSFGLAGNNEQFF
TGTGCCAGCAGTTTCGGACTAGCGGGAAATAATGAGCAGTTCTTC
>TRBV28|TRBJ2-3|-|-
CASSLLAPEQTATDTQYF
TGTGCCAGCAGTTTATTGGCCCCGGAGCAGACGGCCACAGATACGCAGTATTTT
>TRBV21-1|TRBJ2-7|-|-
CASSKDNKSSYEQYF
TGTGCCAGCAGCAAAGACAACAAGAGCTCCTACGAGCAGTACTTC
>TRBV13|TRBJ2-3|-|TRBD2
CASSSRGEDTQYF
TGTGCCAGCAGCTCCCGGGGGGAAGATACGCAGTATTTT
>TRBV20-1|TRBJ1-2|-|TRBD1
CRTGQGYGYTF
TGCAGGACAGGACAGGGCTATGGCTACACCTTC
>TRBV2|TRBJ2-1|-|TRBD2
CASKGTSGRTEQFF
TGTGCCAGCAAAGGGACTAGCGGGCGCACTGAGCAGTTCTTC
>TRBV7-2|TRBJ2-7|-|-
CASSLNRDSYEQYF
TGTGCCAGCAGCCTAAACAGGGACTCCTACGAGCAGTACTTC
>TRBV28|TRBJ2-7|once|-
CASSYRAWKYEQYF
TGTGCCAGCAGTTACAGGGCTTGGAAATACGAGCAGTACTTC
>TRBV9|TRBJ2-7|-|-
CASSDRQYF
TGTGCCAGCAGCGATCGGCAGTACTTC
>TRBV27|TRBJ2-2|-|-
CASSPWDKANTGELFF
TGTGCCAGCAGTCCCTGGGACAAGGCGAACACCGGGGAGCTGTTTTTT
>TRBV9|TRBJ2-1|-|TRBD2
CASSVAGTSGSYNEQFF
TGTGCCAGCAGCGTAGCTGGGACTAGCGGGAGTTACAATGAGCAGTTCTTC
>TRBV27|TRBJ2-2|-|TRBD2
CASTTTHSGSATTGELFF
TGTGCCAGCACCACTACCCATAGCGGGAGCGCGACCACCGGGGAGCTGTTTTTT
>TRBV30|TRBJ1-1|-|-
CAWSEVLNTEAFF
TGTGCCTGGAGCGAGGTTCTCAACACTGAAGCTTTCTTT
>TRBV10-2|TRBJ1-1|once|-
CASSELKPAEAFF
TGCGCCAGCAGTGAGCTCAAGCCGGCTGAAGCTTTCTTT
>TRBV6-6|TRBJ1-1|-|TRBD1
CASSAGGTEAFF
TGTGCCAGCAGTGCAGGGGGCACTGAAGCTTTCTTT